This T cell receptor beta chain was recovered during a study of T cell responses to AZD1222 COVID-19 vaccine. Data came from immunoSEQ multiplex PCR; TCRdb stores just in-frame clones and leaves some out. The top ten clones hold around a tenth of a sample with approximately 130,000 clones, 80% to 90% of them seen once. This CDR3 is 15 amino acids long. Germline lookup yields CDR1 MNHEY and CDR2 SVGAGI. Trimming took 5 bases from V and 5 from J, leaving 19 bases between them. Only a few counts were recorded for this clone. Its matching antigen is unknown. Regarding the study as a whole: Clonal diversity was possibly underestimated; the donors were predominantly white British and more often female. Dominant at 160-218 and 743-854, vaccine-associated CD4 TCRs also spanned spike.

Researchers grouped second doses given at about 4 or about 12 weeks into one pool. The TCR comes from an adult who received the AZD1222 COVID-19 vaccine. The specimen comprised peripheral blood, sampled 28 days after the second AZD1222 dose. The J gene is TRBJ2-7, the V gene TRBV6-5; possible D gene TRBD2, 7 bases. CDR3 sequence reads: CASSILGGGSHEQYF. CDR3 DNA sequence: TGTGCCAGCAGTATACTGGGAGGGGGATCCCACGAGCAGTACTTC.